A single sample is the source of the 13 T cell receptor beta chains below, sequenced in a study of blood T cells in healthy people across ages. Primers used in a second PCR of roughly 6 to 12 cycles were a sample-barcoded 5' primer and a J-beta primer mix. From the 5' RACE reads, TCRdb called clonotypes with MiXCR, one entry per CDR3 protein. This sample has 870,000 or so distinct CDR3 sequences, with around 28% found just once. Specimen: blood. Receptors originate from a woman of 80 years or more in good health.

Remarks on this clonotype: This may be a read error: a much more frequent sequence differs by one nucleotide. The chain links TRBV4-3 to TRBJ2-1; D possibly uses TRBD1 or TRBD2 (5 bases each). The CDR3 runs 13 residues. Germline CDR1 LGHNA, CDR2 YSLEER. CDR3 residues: CASSQEWGNGQFF. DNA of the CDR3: TGCGCCAGCAGCCAAGAATGGGGGAATGGGCAGTTCTTC.

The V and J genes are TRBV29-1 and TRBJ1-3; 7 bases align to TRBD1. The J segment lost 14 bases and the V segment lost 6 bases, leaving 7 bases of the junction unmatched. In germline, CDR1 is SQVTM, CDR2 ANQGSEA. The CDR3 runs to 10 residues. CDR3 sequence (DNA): TGCAGCGTGGGGACAGACTCTTTATATTTT. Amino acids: CSVGTDSLYF. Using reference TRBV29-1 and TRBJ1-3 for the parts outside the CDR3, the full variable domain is SAVISQKPSRDICQRGTSLTIQCQVDSQVTMMFWYRQQPGQSLTLIATANQGSEATYESGFVIDKFPISRPNLTFSTLTVSNMSPEDSSIYLCSVGTDSLYFGEGSWLTVV.

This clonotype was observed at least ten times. As DNA, the CDR3 is TGCGCCAGCAGTAACGGACTAGCGGGGGTTGTGTACAATGAGCAGTTCTTC. This gives the protein CASSNGLAGVVYNEQFF. V is TRBV5-1 and J is TRBJ2-1; the match to TRBD2 covers 13 bases. Trimming took 5 bases from V and 4 from J; bases not matched to a gene: 9. The length of the CDR3 is 17 residues. The V gene's germline CDR1 is SGHRS and CDR2 YFSETQ.

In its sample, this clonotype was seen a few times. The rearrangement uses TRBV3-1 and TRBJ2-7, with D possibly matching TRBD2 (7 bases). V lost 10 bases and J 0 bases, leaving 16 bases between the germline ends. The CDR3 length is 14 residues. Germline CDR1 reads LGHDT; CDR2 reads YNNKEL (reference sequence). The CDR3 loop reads CATTGGHSSYEQYF. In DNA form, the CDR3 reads TGTGCCACCACGGGGGGCCACAGCTCCTACGAGCAGTACTTC.

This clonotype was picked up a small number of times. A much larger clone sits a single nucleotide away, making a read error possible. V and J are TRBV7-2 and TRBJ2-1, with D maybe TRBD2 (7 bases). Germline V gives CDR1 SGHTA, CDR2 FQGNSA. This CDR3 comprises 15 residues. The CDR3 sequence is CASRIGGGQHNQQFF. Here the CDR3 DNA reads TGTGCCAGCAGAATAGGGGGGGGCCAGCACAATCAGCAGTTCTTC.

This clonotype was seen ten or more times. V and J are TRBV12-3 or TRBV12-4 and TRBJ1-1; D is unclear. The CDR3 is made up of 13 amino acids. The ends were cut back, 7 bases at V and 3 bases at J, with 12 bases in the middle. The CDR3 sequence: CASILSGYTEAFF. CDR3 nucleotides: TGTGCCAGCATTCTGAGCGGGTACACTGAAGCTTTCTTT.

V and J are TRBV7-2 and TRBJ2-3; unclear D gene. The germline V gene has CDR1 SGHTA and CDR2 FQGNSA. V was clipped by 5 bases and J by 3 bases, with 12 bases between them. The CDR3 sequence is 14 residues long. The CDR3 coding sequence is TGTGCCAGCAGCCTACAGCTCGGAACAGATACGCAGTATTTT. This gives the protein CASSLQLGTDTQYF.

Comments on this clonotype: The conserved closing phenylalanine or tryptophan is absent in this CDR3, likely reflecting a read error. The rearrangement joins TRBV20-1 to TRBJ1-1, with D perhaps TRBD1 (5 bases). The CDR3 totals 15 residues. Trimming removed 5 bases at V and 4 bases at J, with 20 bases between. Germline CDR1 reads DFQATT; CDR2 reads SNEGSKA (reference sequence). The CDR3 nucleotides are TGCAGTGCTTTGGCTGGACCTTTCGGGGGCACTGAAGCTTTCTTG. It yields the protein CSALAGPFGGTEAFL.

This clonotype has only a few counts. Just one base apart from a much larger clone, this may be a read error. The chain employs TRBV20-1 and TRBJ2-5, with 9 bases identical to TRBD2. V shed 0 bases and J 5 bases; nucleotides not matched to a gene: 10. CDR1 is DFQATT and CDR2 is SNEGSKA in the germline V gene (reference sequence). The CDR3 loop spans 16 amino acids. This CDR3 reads CSARDLKREASETQYF. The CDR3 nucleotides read TGCAGTGCTAGAGATCTGAAGCGGGAGGCCTCTGAGACCCAGTACTTC.

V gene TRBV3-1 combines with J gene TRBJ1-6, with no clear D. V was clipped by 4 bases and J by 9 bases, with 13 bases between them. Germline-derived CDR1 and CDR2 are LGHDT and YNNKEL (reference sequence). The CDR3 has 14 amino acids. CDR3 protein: CASSPRSGASPLHF. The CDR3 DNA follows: TGTGCCAGCAGCCCCCGTTCGGGTGCTTCACCCCTCCACTTT.

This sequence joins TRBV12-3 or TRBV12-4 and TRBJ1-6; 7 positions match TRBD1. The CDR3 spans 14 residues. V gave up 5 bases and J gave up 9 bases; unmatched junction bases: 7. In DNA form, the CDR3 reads TGTGCCAGCAGTCTCACAGGGGAGGGTTCACCCCTCCACTTT. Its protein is CASSLTGEGSPLHF.

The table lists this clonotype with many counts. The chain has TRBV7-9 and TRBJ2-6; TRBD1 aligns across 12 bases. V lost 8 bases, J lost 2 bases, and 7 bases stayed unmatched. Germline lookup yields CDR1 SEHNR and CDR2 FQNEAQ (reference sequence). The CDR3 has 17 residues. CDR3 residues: CASGLGTGGTGANVLTF. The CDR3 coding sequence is TGTGCCAGCGGCCTCGGGACAGGGGGCACTGGGGCCAACGTCCTGACTTTC.

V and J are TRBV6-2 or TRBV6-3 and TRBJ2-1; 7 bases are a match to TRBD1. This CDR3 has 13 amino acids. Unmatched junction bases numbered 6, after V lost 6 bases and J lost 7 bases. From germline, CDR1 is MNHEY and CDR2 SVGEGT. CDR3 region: CASRYNRGNEQFF. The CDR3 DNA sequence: TGTGCCAGCAGGTATAACAGGGGTAATGAGCAGTTCTTC.